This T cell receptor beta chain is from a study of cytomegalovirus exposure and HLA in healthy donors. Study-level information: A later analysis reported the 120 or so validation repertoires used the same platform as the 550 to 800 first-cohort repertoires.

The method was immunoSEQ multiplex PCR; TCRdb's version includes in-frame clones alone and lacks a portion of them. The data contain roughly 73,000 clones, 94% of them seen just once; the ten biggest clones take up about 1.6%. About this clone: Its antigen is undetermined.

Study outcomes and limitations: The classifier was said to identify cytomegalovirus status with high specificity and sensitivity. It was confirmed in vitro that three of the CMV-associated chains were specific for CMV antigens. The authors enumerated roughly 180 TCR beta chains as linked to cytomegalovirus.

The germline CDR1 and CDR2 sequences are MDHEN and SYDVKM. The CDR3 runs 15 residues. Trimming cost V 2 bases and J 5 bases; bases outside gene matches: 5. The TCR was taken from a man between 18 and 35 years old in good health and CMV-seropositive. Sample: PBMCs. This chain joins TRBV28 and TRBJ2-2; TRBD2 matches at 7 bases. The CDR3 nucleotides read TGTGCCAGCAGTTTAAAACCTAGCGGAACCGGGGAGCTGTTTTTT. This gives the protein CASSLKPSGTGELFF.